This T cell receptor beta chain was found in a study of Ad26.COV2.S vaccination and SARS-CoV-2 variants. Assay: immunoSEQ multiplex PCR; the TCRdb copy retains only in-frame clones and omits some. The data hold under 300,000 clones, with around nine tenths observed a single time. The CDR3 length is 16 residues. With 7 bases removed from V and 0 bases from J, the gap between germline ends came to 15 bases. Germline CDR1 and CDR2: SEHNR and FQNEAQ (reference sequence). Treatment defined: roughly 19 received Ad26.COV2.S at low or high dose, single or two shots; roughly 5 received placebo; per-sample allocation not given. Sampling was performed 63 days after the first vaccine or placebo injection.

The material was peripheral blood, obtained in a trial of Ad26.COV2.S vaccine versus placebo. This TCR came from a person between 18 and 60 years old who received the Ad26.COV2.S COVID-19 vaccine or a placebo. The V call is TRBV7-9, the J call TRBJ1-4; the D gene is possibly TRBD1 (5 bases). CDR3: CASTSGGGATNEKLFF. The CDR3, as DNA: TGTGCCAGCACCTCCGGGGGAGGGGCAACTAATGAAAAACTGTTTTTT.